What follows is one TCR beta chain and its context. Its specificity is not known. Researchers collected 9 to 10 milliliters of peripheral blood from every single donor. Using a J-beta primer mix together with a sample-barcoded 5' primer, a second PCR was run for about 6 to 11 cycles. One entry per CDR3 protein, called by TCRdb with MiXCR from the 5' RACE reads. This sample has 800,000 to 1,000,000 distinct CDR3 sequences, with around 48% found just once. This sample was taken from a study of blood T cells in healthy people across ages. The study's findings and limits: Naive T cell percentage showed a strong correlation with TCR beta diversity. Total diversity from one million sequenced T cells was likely underestimated. Unsorted PBMC material precluded a definitive naive versus antigen-experienced comparison.

The clonotype originates from a man aged 25 to 45 in good health. Specimen: blood.

CDR3 protein: CASSLGAAFEAFF. For the CDR3, the DNA is TGCGCCAGCAGCTTGGGGGCGGCGTTTGAAGCTTTCTTT. This chain uses TRBV5-1 with TRBJ1-1; D is undetermined. The CDR3 is 13 amino acids. Trimming cost V 0 bases and J 7 bases, with 10 bases left between them. Germline V lookup: CDR1 SGHRS, CDR2 YFSETQ.